This TCR beta chain was sequenced during a study of T cell responses to AZD1222 COVID-19 vaccine. The J segment lost 6 bases and the V segment lost 2 bases, leaving 9 bases of the junction unmatched. This CDR3 is 15 amino acids long. Germline V lookup: CDR1 MNHNS, CDR2 SASEGT. Here immunoSEQ multiplex PCR was the method, and the copy in TCRdb shows in-frame clones only, minus some. The sample records some 69,000 clones, around 78% being singletons. General observations from the study: Samples come after the peak T cell response, not at day 14. Spike-specific TCR breadth and depth went up after people got two AZD1222 doses.

This clone was seen a handful of times. No antigen is known for it. Sequencing was performed on peripheral blood, taken 28 days after the second AZD1222 dose. J is TRBJ2-5 and V is TRBV6-1; 7 positions agree with TRBD2. The sequence was collected from an adult who received the AZD1222 COVID-19 vaccine. The CDR3: CASSEFAGEVKTQYF. In nucleotides, the CDR3 is TGTGCCAGCAGTGAATTCGCGGGAGAGGTAAAGACCCAGTACTTC.